Listed here are 29 T cell receptor beta chains from one sample, sequenced in a study of cytomegalovirus exposure and HLA in healthy donors. The PCR used 60 Vbeta and 13 Jbeta primers. TCRdb's table, derived via immunoSEQ multiplex PCR, lists solely in-frame clones and lacks some. This table holds some 110,000 clones, 70% to 80% found once. The sequencing sample was made of PBMCs. The receptor source for this set is a man aged 35-49 years in good health and CMV-seronegative.

This clone showed up just once. The chain combines TRBV4-3 with TRBJ1-1; D possibly corresponds to TRBD1 (5 bases). CDR1 is LGHNA, CDR2 YSLEER, per germline. The CDR3 totals 15 residues. Trimming pared 2 bases from V and 0 bases from J, leaving 10 bases between. CDR3 DNA sequence: TGCGCCAGCAGCCAACAGACGGACATGAACACTGAAGCTTTCTTT. It yields the protein CASSQQTDMNTEAFF.

This chain connects TRBV7-2 to TRBJ1-2; the match to TRBD1 covers 7 bases. V shed 4 bases and J 4 bases; nucleotides not matched to a gene: 6. Germline V lookup: CDR1 SGHTA, CDR2 FQGNSA. The CDR3 has 14 residues. The CDR3 reads CASSSEGAVYGYTF. The CDR3 DNA sequence: TGTGCCAGCAGCTCCGAGGGGGCGGTCTATGGCTACACCTTC.

The V call is TRBV7-9, the J call TRBJ2-3; D ambiguous. The CDR3 runs to 12 residues. Deletions cut 6 bases from V and 5 bases from J, with 9 bases between. The germline CDR1 and CDR2 sequences are SEHNR and FQNEAQ (reference sequence). CDR3: CASSHEVDTQYF. In DNA form, the CDR3 reads TGTGCCAGCAGTCACGAGGTAGATACGCAGTATTTT.

V gene TRBV6-5 combines with J gene TRBJ2-7, with TRBD2 as a possible D gene (5 bases). The CDR3 is 14 amino acids. CDR1 and CDR2 from the germline V gene are MNHEY and SVGAGI. V was clipped by 2 bases and J by 5 bases, with 13 bases between them. CDR3 nucleotides: TGTGCCAGCAGTTACGGTGGACTCGGGGACGAGCAGTACTTC. It is translated as CASSYGGLGDEQYF.

The rearrangement uses TRBV2 and TRBJ2-7, with D tentatively TRBD1 (6 bases). The CDR3 consists of 12 residues. V gave up 8 bases and J gave up 6 bases, with 14 bases separating them. The germline gives CDR1 SNHLY, CDR2 FYNNEI. DNA for the CDR3: TGTGCCAGCCTGGCACAGGGCGCCGAGCAGTACTTC. It translates to CASLAQGAEQYF. Full variable domain (outside the CDR3, taken from reference TRBV2 and TRBJ2-7): EPEVTQTPSHQVTQMGQEVILRCVPISNHLYFYWYRQILGQKVEFLVSFYNNEISEKSEIFDDQFSVERPDGSNFTLKIRSTKLEDSAMYFCASLAQGAEQYFGPGTRLTVT.

The chain joins TRBV6-5 to TRBJ2-3; D unclear. The CDR3 runs 13 residues. V dropped 6 bases and J dropped 1 base, with 8 bases sitting between them. Germline lookup yields CDR1 MNHEY and CDR2 SVGAGI. CDR3 in DNA: TGTGCCAGCAGCCTCCCGGGCACAGATACGCAGTATTTT. This codes for CASSLPGTDTQYF.

J is TRBJ1-3 and V is TRBV6-1; 9 positions agree with TRBD1. Germline V gene sequence: CDR1 MNHNS, CDR2 SASEGT. Unmatched junction bases numbered 1, after V lost 2 bases and J lost 2 bases. The CDR3 contains 15 residues. CDR3 nucleotide sequence: TGTGCCAGCAGTGAAAGGGACAGGGCTGGAAACACCATATATTTT. Encoded protein: CASSERDRAGNTIYF.

This clone was observed a handful of times. The chain combines TRBV27 with TRBJ2-3; TRBD2 is a possible D gene (6 bases). The length of the CDR3 is 18 residues. Trimming pared 3 bases from V and 5 bases from J, leaving 24 bases between. Germline V gives CDR1 MNHEY, CDR2 SMNVEV (reference sequence). CDR3 region: CASSLVSPLARAGDTQYF. In DNA form, the CDR3 reads TGTGCCAGCAGTTTGGTATCCCCGCTAGCTCGAGCGGGAGATACGCAGTATTTT.

The chain couples TRBV10-1 to TRBJ2-1; D may be TRBD2 (6 bases). The germline V and J ends were trimmed by 0 bases and 10 bases, with 13 bases remaining between them. Germline lookup yields CDR1 WNHNN and CDR2 SYGVQD (reference sequence). This CDR3 spans 14 amino acids. The CDR3 nucleotides are TGCGCCAGCAGTGAGTCGACGGGGGAGGTGGAGCAGTTCTTC. Amino acids: CASSESTGEVEQFF.

This rearrangement joins TRBV6-5 to TRBJ2-7; 9 nucleotides line up with TRBD1. Per the germline V gene, CDR1 is MNHEY and CDR2 is SVGAGI. V dropped 2 bases and J dropped 6; count of bases not matched to a gene: 5. The CDR3 loop spans 14 amino acids. The CDR3 bases are TGTGCCAGCAGTTACGGGACAGGGTTTGCCGAGCAGTACTTC. Residues: CASSYGTGFAEQYF.

The V call is TRBV7-8, the J call TRBJ2-7, with 7 bases identical to TRBD2. The J segment lost 5 bases and the V segment lost 6 bases, leaving 4 bases of the junction unmatched. This CDR3 comprises 12 residues. Looked up from germline, CDR1 is SGHVS and CDR2 is FQNEAQ. CDR3 DNA sequence: TGTGCCAGCAGTCCGGGGGGAAACGAGCAGTACTTC. Translation: CASSPGGNEQYF.

The chain links TRBV9 to TRBJ2-7, with a possible D match to TRBD2 (7 bases). The CDR3 consists of 14 residues. Germline loops: CDR1 SGDLS, CDR2 YYNGEE. Trimming left V 4 bases short and J 5 bases short, with 16 bases between. This CDR3 is CASSPARGAHEQYF. CDR3 coding DNA: TGTGCCAGCAGCCCCGCTCGGGGGGCCCACGAGCAGTACTTC.

The gene calls are TRBV11-2 and TRBJ2-4; no clear D. The V end lost 5 bases, the J end lost 3 bases, and 11 bases lay between the germline ends. Germline V gene sequence: CDR1 SGHAT, CDR2 FQNNGV. This CDR3 contains 14 residues. The CDR3 sequence is CASSPPADKNIQYF. The CDR3 DNA reads as TGTGCCAGCAGCCCACCCGCGGACAAAAACATTCAGTACTTC. The variable domain in full, completed from reference TRBV11-2 and TRBJ2-4, reads EAGVAQSPRYKIIEKRQSVAFWCNPISGHATLYWYQQILGQGPKLLIQFQNNGVVDDSQLPKDRFSAERLKGVDSTLKIQPAKLEDSAVYLCASSPPADKNIQYFGAGTRLSVL.

V and J are TRBV6-6 and TRBJ1-1; possibly TRBD1 for D (6 bases). The CDR3 consists of 14 residues. With 4 bases removed from V and 1 base from J, the gap between germline ends came to 10 bases. Per germline, CDR1 MNHNY and CDR2 SVGAGI (reference sequence). The CDR3, as DNA: TGTGCCAGCAGTTTCCGGGACAAGAACACTGAAGCTTTCTTT. This codes for CASSFRDKNTEAFF.

The genes are TRBV5-8 and TRBJ2-1; maybe TRBD2 (6 bases). CDR3 length: 14 residues. The V end lost 4 bases, the J end lost 7 bases, and 15 bases lay between the germline ends. The germline CDR1 and CDR2 sequences are SGHTS and YDEGEE. The CDR3 loop reads CASSRTGLLNEQFF. For the CDR3, the DNA is TGTGCCAGCAGCCGTACGGGACTGTTAAATGAGCAGTTCTTC.

This chain uses TRBV4-1 with TRBJ2-5; the match to TRBD2 covers 8 bases. Germline trimming cut 0 bases from V and 4 bases from J; bases unmatched to any gene: 10. Germline CDR1 is MGHRA and CDR2 is YSYEKL. This CDR3 has 17 residues. CDR3 region: CASSQDWRGATGETQYF. The CDR3 DNA is TGCGCCAGCAGCCAAGATTGGCGGGGGGCTACCGGAGAGACCCAGTACTTC.

The rearrangement uses TRBV18 and TRBJ1-2, with 7 bases aligning to TRBD1. The length of the CDR3 is 14 residues. V shed 3 bases and J 6 bases; nucleotides not matched to a gene: 7. The V gene's germline CDR1 is KGHSH and CDR2 LQKENI. CDR3 nucleotide sequence: TGTGCCAGCTCACCTACCGACAGGGTAGATGGCTACACCTTC. This encodes CASSPTDRVDGYTF.

This rearrangement joins TRBV5-5 to TRBJ1-2; 8 nucleotides align to TRBD1. Germline CDR1 is SGHKS and CDR2 is YYEKEE (reference sequence). CDR3 length: 14 residues. Trimming removed 3 bases from V and 5 bases from J; junction bases left unmatched: 6. The CDR3 loop is CASSSTGGGYGYTF. In nucleotides, the CDR3 is TGTGCCAGCAGCTCCACAGGGGGTGGGTATGGCTACACCTTC.

The gene calls are TRBV4-2 and TRBJ1-1, with a possible D match to TRBD1 (5 bases). CDR1 is LGHNA, CDR2 YNFKEQ, per germline. This CDR3 comprises 14 residues. The V end was cut by 1 base, the J end by 6 bases, with 12 bases between. The CDR3 is CASSQVEQGSEAFF. CDR3 DNA: TGTGCCAGCAGCCAAGTTGAGCAGGGCTCTGAAGCTTTCTTT.

The CDR3 spells CASSIDRAGGYTF. As DNA, the CDR3 is TGTGCCAGTAGTATAGACCGGGCAGGGGGCTACACCTTC. This chain links TRBV19 with TRBJ1-2, with TRBD1 as a possible D gene (5 bases). This CDR3 spans 13 amino acids. The V end was cut by 0 bases, the J end by 8 bases, with 10 bases between. Germline assignment: CDR1 LNHDA and CDR2 SQIVND (reference sequence).

This sequence joins TRBV2 and TRBJ2-7; possible D gene TRBD2, 6 bases. The germline gives CDR1 SNHLY, CDR2 FYNNEI. The germline V and J ends were trimmed by 7 bases and 0 bases, with 13 bases remaining between them. This CDR3 is built from 14 residues. This chain's CDR3 is CASTPWEASYEQYF. DNA of the CDR3: TGTGCCAGCACCCCATGGGAGGCCTCCTACGAGCAGTACTTC.

V and J are TRBV6-5 and TRBJ1-5; a weak D match, TRBD1 (5 bases). The germline CDR1 and CDR2 sequences are MNHEY and SVGAGI. The V gene lost 0 bases and the J gene lost 3 bases, with 9 bases spanning the gap. The CDR3 has 15 amino acids. CDR3 coding DNA: TGTGCCAGCAGTTACTCCCGACAGAACAATCAGCCCCAGCATTTT. This codes for CASSYSRQNNQPQHF.

This clone was seen only a few times. The genes are TRBV7-9 and TRBJ1-3, with no clear D. The CDR3 totals 14 residues. V shed 10 bases and J shed 0 bases, with 13 bases lying between them. Germline lookup yields CDR1 SEHNR and CDR2 FQNEAQ (reference sequence). Here the CDR3 DNA reads TGTGCCACCCTAACTGCGATCTCTGGAAACACCATATATTTT. Translated: CATLTAISGNTIYF.

The genes are TRBV27 and TRBJ2-3; 12 bases map to TRBD2. CDR3 size: 15 residues. Looked up from germline, CDR1 is MNHEY and CDR2 is SMNVEV (reference sequence). Trimming cost V 5 bases and J 3 bases; bases outside gene matches: 3. The CDR3 region has the DNA TGTGCCAGCAGTCGACTAGCGGGGGCGACAGATACGCAGTATTTT. Protein: CASSRLAGATDTQYF.

The chain carries TRBV18 and TRBJ1-2; 9 nucleotides agree with TRBD1. Germline CDR1 and CDR2: KGHSH and LQKENI. With 0 bases clipped from V and 4 bases from J, the junction kept 3 bases outside the gene matches. The CDR3 consists of 15 residues. CDR3 nucleotides: TGTGCCAGCTCACCACCGGGACAGGGATCCTATGGCTACACCTTC. It translates to CASSPPGQGSYGYTF.

This clone has a handful of counts. V and J are TRBV5-4 and TRBJ1-1, with D tentatively TRBD1 (6 bases). This CDR3 comprises 14 residues. CDR1 is SGHNT, CDR2 YYREEE, per germline (reference sequence). Deletions cut 4 bases from V and 9 bases from J, with 19 bases between. The CDR3, as DNA: TGTGCCAGCAGCGCACATACAGGGCAGCTTAAAGCTTTCTTT. It yields the protein CASSAHTGQLKAFF.

The chain employs TRBV18 and TRBJ1-3, with 8 bases matching TRBD1. CDR3 length: 15 residues. Per germline, CDR1 KGHSH and CDR2 LQKENI. V trimming: 3 bases; J trimming: 2 bases; junction bases outside the gene matches: 3. The CDR3 nucleotides read TGTGCCAGCTCACCGCAACAGGGGGCTGGAAACACCATATATTTT. Translating it yields CASSPQQGAGNTIYF.

The chain couples TRBV7-2 to TRBJ1-2; 10 bases are a match to TRBD1. V gave up 4 bases and J gave up 3 bases; unmatched junction bases: 8. This CDR3 is 16 amino acids long. Germline V gene lookup returns CDR1 SGHTA and CDR2 FQGNSA. CDR3 in amino acids: CASSSDRGSRDYGYTF. The CDR3 region has the DNA TGTGCCAGCAGCTCGGACAGGGGGAGTCGGGACTATGGCTACACCTTC.

This sequence joins TRBV11-2 and TRBJ1-2; 7 bases line up with TRBD1. V dropped 5 bases and J dropped 0; count of bases not matched to a gene: 12. This CDR3 is 17 amino acids long. Germline V gives CDR1 SGHAT, CDR2 FQNNGV. This CDR3 reads CASSPGQSLSTNYGYTF. In DNA form, the CDR3 reads TGTGCCAGCAGCCCGGGACAGAGCTTATCTACTAACTATGGCTACACCTTC.